Each of the 28 T cell receptor beta chains below was sequenced from the same sample in a study of blood T cell repertoires in COVID-19. Data came from immunoSEQ multiplex PCR; TCRdb stores just in-frame clones and leaves some out. This table holds approximately 350,000 clones, about 83% found once. Specimen: peripheral blood. These receptors were taken from a man younger than 45 with active or convalescent COVID-19.

The V and J genes are TRBV11-2 and TRBJ2-7; TRBD2 aligns across 7 bases. Looked up from germline, CDR1 is SGHAT and CDR2 is FQNNGV. The CDR3 spans 14 residues. J lost 3 bases, V lost 5 bases, and 7 bases had no gene match. The CDR3 DNA is TGTGCCAGCAGCCCGGGGGGAATTAGCTACGAGCAGTACTTC. Its protein product is CASSPGGISYEQYF.

The chain employs TRBV6-5 and TRBJ2-3; D possibly corresponds to TRBD2 (5 bases). Germline CDR1 is MNHEY and CDR2 is SVGAGI. CDR3 length: 15 residues. V was pared by 7 bases and J by 3 bases, with 17 bases between. The CDR3 region has the DNA TGTGCCAGCACCAACGGAGGTTACCATACAGATACGCAGTATTTT. As protein: CASTNGGYHTDTQYF.

Turning to this clone: The same CDR3 also results from other DNA sequences found in this sample. The rearrangement joins TRBV9 to TRBJ2-3; 7 bases map to TRBD2. The CDR3 spans 15 residues. V gave up 2 bases and J gave up 2 bases; unmatched junction bases: 5. Germline V gene lookup returns CDR1 SGDLS and CDR2 YYNGEE. The CDR3 loop is CASSVSTSSTDTQYF. The CDR3 DNA reads as TGTGCCAGCAGCGTCTCGACTAGCTCCACAGATACGCAGTATTTT.

The V call is TRBV13, the J call TRBJ2-7; 7 bases are a match to TRBD1. Trimming removed 5 bases from V and 4 bases from J; junction bases left unmatched: 5. The CDR3 consists of 13 residues. Germline V gene data show CDR1 as PRHDT and CDR2 as FYEKMQ (reference sequence). CDR3 in DNA: TGTGCCAGCAGCATCGGGACAGCTTACGAGCAGTACTTC. As protein: CASSIGTAYEQYF.

V gene TRBV5-1 combines with J gene TRBJ2-2; no firm D call. The CDR3 totals 15 residues. V lost 0 bases, J lost 0 bases, and 6 bases lay in between. In germline, CDR1 is SGHRS, CDR2 YFSETQ. The CDR3 sequence is CASSLGYSNTGELFF. CDR3 DNA: TGCGCCAGCAGCTTGGGTTATTCGAACACCGGGGAGCTGTTTTTT.

This chain uses TRBV15 with TRBJ1-5; 7 bases line up with TRBD1. The CDR3 totals 16 residues. In germline, CDR1 is LNHNV, CDR2 YYDKDF (reference sequence). Losses at the gene ends were 6 bases for V and 6 bases for J; bases not matched to a gene: 14. CDR3 coding DNA: TGTGCCACCAGTCCGAATATGGGACAGAAGTTTCAGCCCCAGCATTTT. Translating it yields CATSPNMGQKFQPQHF.

This clone was recorded once. This chain uses TRBV10-3 with TRBJ2-1, with 11 bases aligning to TRBD2. This CDR3 comprises 13 residues. V was clipped by 7 bases and J by 5 bases; unmatched bases: 1. The germline V gene has CDR1 ENHRY and CDR2 SYGVKD. The CDR3 DNA reads TGTGCCATCAAGGGACTAGCGGACAATGAGCAGTTCTTC. Its translation is CAIKGLADNEQFF.

The chain is built from TRBV9 and TRBJ2-7; 7 bases agree with TRBD1. With V trimmed by 4 bases and J by 5 bases, 6 bases remained unmatched. The CDR3 totals 13 residues. Per germline, CDR1 SGDLS and CDR2 YYNGEE. The CDR3 sequence: CASSTQGVDEQYF. The CDR3 DNA is TGTGCCAGCAGCACCCAGGGGGTTGACGAGCAGTACTTC.

In this sample, this clone turned up a few times. The V call is TRBV19, the J call TRBJ1-6; no clear D gene. Per the germline V gene, CDR1 is LNHDA and CDR2 is SQIVND (reference sequence). V gave up 5 bases and J gave up 10 bases, with 12 bases separating them. The CDR3 runs 13 residues. The CDR3 here is CASSADTRSPLHF. CDR3 coding DNA: TGTGCCAGTAGTGCTGACACCAGATCACCCCTCCACTTT.

With respect to this clone: The sample carries other DNA sequences with the same CDR3. This chain links TRBV5-1 with TRBJ2-7; 10 bases are shared with TRBD1. V was clipped by 1 base and J by 2 bases; unmatched bases: 3. The length of the CDR3 is 15 residues. Germline assignment: CDR1 SGHRS and CDR2 YFSETQ. The CDR3 sequence is CASSLRTGGPYEQYF. CDR3 DNA: TGCGCCAGCAGCTTGAGGACAGGGGGTCCCTACGAGCAGTACTTC.

The rearrangement joins TRBV7-9 to TRBJ2-7; TRBD1 agrees at 10 bases. CDR1 SEHNR and CDR2 FQNEAQ come from the germline V gene (reference sequence). With V trimmed by 5 bases and J by 6 bases, 4 bases remained unmatched. The length of the CDR3 is 13 residues. CDR3 nucleotides: TGTGCCAGCAGCGGGACAGGGGACCCCGAGCAGTACTTC. Amino acid sequence: CASSGTGDPEQYF.

There are a few counts of this clone. The V call is TRBV29-1, the J call TRBJ1-1, with a possible D match to TRBD1 (5 bases). The CDR3 contains 12 residues. The V gene's germline CDR1 is SQVTM and CDR2 ANQGSEA. Between the trimmed V and J ends, which lost 2 bases and 7 bases, there was a span of 11 bases. The CDR3 sequence is CSVERGDGEAFF. CDR3 coding DNA: TGCAGCGTTGAACGCGGGGACGGTGAAGCTTTCTTT.

The rearrangement uses TRBV11-3 and TRBJ2-7; maybe TRBD1 (6 bases). The germline gives CDR1 SGHNT, CDR2 YENEEA. The V and J ends lost 1 base and 0 bases respectively, with 19 bases between them. The CDR3 is 18 amino acids. Here the CDR3 reads CASSLAGPGTNRSYEQYF. For the CDR3, the DNA is TGTGCCAGCAGCTTAGCTGGGCCCGGGACAAACCGCTCCTACGAGCAGTACTTC.

This sequence joins TRBV20-1 and TRBJ2-1, with TRBD2 identical over 8 bases. CDR3 length: 17 amino acids. The ends lost 3 bases at V and 2 bases at J; junction bases unmatched: 12. Germline CDR1 and CDR2: DFQATT and SNEGSKA (reference sequence). CDR3 nucleotide sequence: TGCAGTGCTAGTCCTCAGCGGGAGACTTTCACCTACAATGAGCAGTTCTTC. Encoded protein: CSASPQRETFTYNEQFF.

The chain couples TRBV10-2 to TRBJ2-2; 8 nucleotides line up with TRBD1. Germline V gives CDR1 WSHSY, CDR2 SAAADI. V was pared by 9 bases and J by 2 bases, with 8 bases of the junction left unmatched. CDR3 size: 15 residues. The CDR3 bases are TGCGCCAGAATTATGGGACAGGCAAACACCGGGGAGCTGTTTTTT. Its protein product is CARIMGQANTGELFF.

The gene calls are TRBV12-2 and TRBJ1-3. TRBV12-2 is classified as a pseudogene. CDR3 length: 16 residues. CDR3 amino acids: CASRSWGGFSGNTIYF. In nucleotides, the CDR3 is TGTGCAAGTCGCTCCTGGGGAGGTTTCTCTGGAAACACCATATATTTT.

The J gene is TRBJ2-1, the V gene TRBV6-5, with 11 nucleotides matching TRBD1. Germline V gives CDR1 MNHEY, CDR2 SVGAGI. With 6 bases clipped from V and 9 bases from J, the junction kept 10 bases outside the gene matches. The CDR3 is 15 residues long. CDR3 DNA: TGTGCCAGCAGCCCGGGACAGGGGGTTTATCGTGAGCAGTTCTTC. Amino acid sequence: CASSPGQGVYREQFF.

This clone appeared once. The chain joins TRBV7-2 to TRBJ1-1; 9 bases fit TRBD1. Germline V CDR1 and CDR2: SGHTA, FQGNSA. The CDR3 totals 14 residues. The ends lost 5 bases at V and 5 bases at J; junction bases unmatched: 6. CDR3 protein: CASSPQGANTEAFF. The CDR3 DNA is TGTGCCAGCAGCCCACAGGGGGCGAATACTGAAGCTTTCTTT.

The J gene is TRBJ1-2, the V gene TRBV3-1 (or the pseudogene TRBV3-2); D gene unclear. V was pared by 3 bases and J by 4 bases, with 33 bases between. CDR1 is LGHDT and CDR2 is YNNKEL in the germline V gene (reference sequence). The CDR3 length is 21 residues. CDR3 loop: CASSHDTSRTERPLIVYGYTF. The CDR3 bases are TGTGCCAGCAGCCATGACACTTCAAGGACTGAGCGACCACTAATCGTCTATGGCTACACCTTC.

The sample holds a few counts of this clone. This chain connects TRBV29-1 to TRBJ2-1, with D tentatively TRBD2 (6 bases). In germline, CDR1 is SQVTM, CDR2 ANQGSEA. The CDR3 covers 13 residues. The ends were cut back, 3 bases at V and 4 bases at J, with 10 bases in the middle. The CDR3 DNA reads TGCAGCGTTGATGGAGGGGTTTACAATGAGCAGTTCTTC. The encoded protein is CSVDGGVYNEQFF.

The chain is built from TRBV29-1 and TRBJ2-3, with 11 bases matching TRBD2. Germline trimming cut 8 bases from V and 3 bases from J; bases unmatched to any gene: 7. The CDR3 is 14 residues long. CDR1 SQVTM and CDR2 ANQGSEA come from the germline V gene. CDR3 in amino acids: CSSAGTSGTDTQYF. Here the CDR3 DNA reads TGCAGCTCGGCCGGGACTAGCGGAACAGATACGCAGTATTTT.

V and J are TRBV18 and TRBJ1-1; D perhaps matches TRBD1 (5 bases). The CDR3 runs 16 residues. Germline CDR1 is KGHSH and CDR2 is LQKENI. Trimming took 2 bases from V and 4 from J, leaving 17 bases between them. The CDR3 nucleotides read TGTGCCAGCTCACCATCCCAGGGCCGCCGGGTCACTGAAGCTTTCTTT. It encodes CASSPSQGRRVTEAFF.

This clone was seen just once. The rearrangement links TRBV25-1 to TRBJ1-4, with TRBD1 as a possible D gene (5 bases). Trimming took off 7 bases at V and 12 bases at J, with 21 bases between the two ends. The germline gives CDR1 MGHDK, CDR2 SYGVNS. This CDR3 has 14 residues. CDR3: CASTPVGVGHELFF. The CDR3 nucleotides are TGTGCCAGCACTCCCGTAGGGGTAGGTCACGAACTGTTTTTT.

This chain connects TRBV25-1 to TRBJ2-7; weak D call: TRBD1 (5 bases). Trimming left V 2 bases short and J 3 bases short, with 17 bases between. The CDR3 spans 16 residues. Germline CDR1 MGHDK, CDR2 SYGVNS. CDR3 nucleotide sequence: TGTGCCAGCAGTGAACAAGAGCTCAGGGTCGGCTACGAGCAGTACTTC. Its translation is CASSEQELRVGYEQYF.

This rearrangement joins TRBV6-2 or TRBV6-3 to TRBJ2-3; no firm D call. Per germline, CDR1 MNHEY and CDR2 SVGEGT. V lost 3 bases to trimming and J lost 1 base, with 23 bases between them. The CDR3 contains 19 residues. This chain's CDR3 is CASSYNHQTQRSGTDTQYF. DNA for the CDR3: TGTGCCAGCAGTTATAACCACCAGACCCAGCGATCTGGCACAGATACGCAGTATTTT.

This chain links TRBV5-3 with TRBJ1-5, with TRBD1 identical over 7 bases. TRBV5-3 is noted as an ORF with a role that remains uncertain. The V gene end was trimmed by 9 bases and the J gene end by 3 bases; junction bases not matched to a gene: 3. This CDR3 comprises 12 residues. CDR3 loop: CAMTGLNQPQHF. The DNA of the CDR3 is TGTGCCATGACAGGGCTCAATCAGCCCCAGCATTTT.

The V call is TRBV5-6, the J call TRBJ2-7, with a weak D call TRBD2 (7 bases). Trimming shortened V by 4 bases and J by 3 bases, and 20 bases separated the two germline ends. CDR3 length: 16 amino acids. Germline loops: CDR1 SGHDT, CDR2 YYEEEE. CDR3 sequence reads: CASSAQPWGGLYEQYF. CDR3 in DNA: TGTGCCAGCAGCGCTCAGCCCTGGGGGGGCCTCTACGAGCAGTACTTC.

The chain is built from TRBV5-1 and TRBJ2-3; D gene ambiguous. The germline V and J ends were trimmed by 0 bases and 4 bases, with 9 bases remaining between them. CDR3 length: 14 amino acids. Germline V gives CDR1 SGHRS, CDR2 YFSETQ. The CDR3 coding sequence is TGCGCCAGCAGCTTGGTGCCTAGAGCAGATACGCAGTATTTT. The encoded protein is CASSLVPRADTQYF.